A selection of T cell receptor beta chains follows, all from one sample in a study of blood T cell repertoires in COVID-19. Clones were read by immunoSEQ multiplex PCR, and TCRdb kept only the in-frame ones, dropping some. The sample lists more than 200,000 clones; more than 75% were seen once. The sample was peripheral blood. Every receptor here comes from an elderly woman with COVID-19, enrolled during active disease. The CDR3 runs from the conserved cysteine through the conserved F or W. The D gene is left open where the match is weak. Size is stated for part of the rows, as once, few or many counts, or as a class when the clone is expanded.

V: TRBV19
size: -
D: -
J: TRBJ1-2
CDR3: CASSIGLSAPYGYTF
DNA: TGTGCCAGTAGTATAGGGCTTTCCGCCCCCTATGGCTACACCTTC

V: TRBV7-8
size: -
D: -
J: TRBJ2-1
CDR3: CASSLTSNSYNEQFF
DNA: TGTGCCAGCAGCCTAACTAGTAACTCCTACAATGAGCAGTTCTTC

V: TRBV6-1
size: many
D: TRBD1
J: TRBJ1-2
CDR3: CASSDRTGGPANYGYTF
DNA: TGTGCCAGCAGTGACCGGACAGGGGGCCCAGCTAACTATGGCTACACCTTC

V: TRBV28
size: -
D: -
J: TRBJ2-7
CDR3: CASSLDSGQSSYEQYF
DNA: TGTGCCAGCAGTTTAGATTCAGGGCAGAGCTCCTACGAGCAGTACTTC

V: TRBV27
size: -
D: -
J: TRBJ2-1
CDR3: CASSLEVGNEQFF
DNA: TGTGCCAGCAGTTTAGAGGTGGGCAATGAGCAGTTCTTC

V: TRBV7-9
size: -
D: -
J: TRBJ1-1
CDR3: CASSQLGQIEAFF
DNA: TGTGCCAGCAGCCAACTAGGACAGATTGAAGCTTTCTTT

V: TRBV3-1/TRBV3-2
size: -
D: -
J: TRBJ2-1
CDR3: CASSQDVREQFF
DNA: TGTGCCAGCAGCCAAGACGTGCGTGAGCAGTTCTTC

V: TRBV30
size: -
D: -
J: TRBJ2-7
CDR3: CACAALRQSDEQYF
DNA: TGTGCCTGCGCCGCTCTGCGGCAGTCAGACGAGCAGTACTTC

V: TRBV6-2/TRBV6-3
size: few
D: TRBD1
J: TRBJ1-2
CDR3: CASSTDRERGYTF
DNA: TGTGCCAGCAGCACCGACAGGGAACGTGGCTACACCTTC

V: TRBV5-1
size: -
D: -
J: TRBJ2-6
CDR3: CASTLGTNVLTF
DNA: TGCGCCAGCACCCTCGGGACCAACGTCCTGACTTTC

V: TRBV3-1/TRBV3-2
size: -
D: -
J: TRBJ1-1
CDR3: CASSQGPGTEAFF
DNA: TGTGCCAGCAGCCAAGGGCCGGGCACTGAAGCTTTCTTT

V: TRBV5-6
size: -
D: TRBD1
J: TRBJ1-2
CDR3: CASSLEGQGTGYTF
DNA: TGTGCCAGCAGCTTGGAAGGACAGGGCACTGGCTACACCTTC

V: TRBV5-1
size: -
D: -
J: TRBJ2-7
CDR3: CASSLVEGARSEQYF
DNA: TGCGCCAGCAGCTTGGTGGAGGGGGCGCGGTCCGAGCAGTACTTC

V: TRBV2
size: -
D: -
J: TRBJ1-2
CDR3: CASSEAAYYGYTF
DNA: TGTGCCAGCAGTGAAGCGGCCTACTATGGCTACACCTTC

V: TRBV9
size: -
D: TRBD1
J: TRBJ1-2
CDR3: CASSVAPITGGGYTF
DNA: TGTGCCAGCAGCGTAGCCCCTATAACAGGGGGCGGCTACACCTTC

V: TRBV18
size: -
D: TRBD1
J: TRBJ1-5
CDR3: CASSPDRGRSQPQHF
DNA: TGTGCCAGCTCACCGGACAGGGGGCGAAGTCAGCCCCAGCATTTT

V: TRBV27
size: -
D: -
J: TRBJ2-1
CDR3: CASSLFNPSAEQFF
DNA: TGTGCCAGCAGTTTATTTAACCCTAGCGCCGAGCAGTTCTTC

V: TRBV2
size: -
D: TRBD1
J: TRBJ1-2
CDR3: CASSEIQGRYGYTF
DNA: TGTGCCAGCAGTGAAATACAGGGGCGCTATGGCTACACCTTC

V: TRBV6-5
size: few
D: TRBD1
J: TRBJ1-1
CDR3: CASSSGTGTTEAFF
DNA: TGTGCCAGCAGTTCTGGGACAGGGACCACTGAAGCTTTCTTT

V: TRBV5-4
size: -
D: TRBD1
J: TRBJ1-1
CDR3: CASSSGTGYDLNTEAFF
DNA: TGTGCCAGCAGCTCCGGGACAGGTTATGACCTGAACACTGAAGCTTTCTTT

V: TRBV30
size: -
D: -
J: TRBJ1-1
CDR3: CAWSVTRFEAFF
DNA: TGTGCCTGGAGTGTAACCAGATTCGAAGCTTTCTTT

V: TRBV15
size: few
D: -
J: TRBJ1-1
CDR3: CATSKQGMNTEAFF
DNA: TGTGCCACCAGCAAACAGGGAATGAACACTGAAGCTTTCTTT

V: TRBV3-1/TRBV3-2
size: -
D: -
J: TRBJ1-4
CDR3: CASSERDPSEKLFF
DNA: TGTGCCAGCAGCGAGCGGGACCCCAGTGAAAAACTGTTTTTT

V: TRBV5-1
size: few
D: -
J: TRBJ1-2
CDR3: CASSLDRERYGYTF
DNA: TGCGCCAGCAGCTTGGACAGGGAGAGATATGGCTACACCTTC

V: TRBV5-5
size: few
D: TRBD2
J: TRBJ2-3
CDR3: CASRGGGGPEDTQYF
DNA: TGTGCCAGCAGAGGAGGCGGGGGGCCGGAGGATACGCAGTATTTT

V: TRBV9
size: -
D: TRBD1
J: TRBJ2-5
CDR3: CASSVVGDSQETQYF
DNA: TGTGCCAGCAGCGTAGTGGGGGACAGCCAAGAGACCCAGTACTTC

V: TRBV15
size: -
D: -
J: TRBJ1-5
CDR3: CATSREGRFNQPQHF
DNA: TGTGCCACCAGCAGAGAAGGCAGGTTTAATCAGCCCCAGCATTTT

V: TRBV6-1
size: -
D: -
J: TRBJ1-2
CDR3: CASSESLGYTF
DNA: TGTGCCAGCAGTGAATCTCTGGGCTACACCTTC

V: TRBV6-5
size: -
D: TRBD1
J: TRBJ1-2
CDR3: CASFDRAHGYTF
DNA: TGTGCCAGCTTCGACAGGGCCCATGGCTACACCTTC

V: TRBV10-3
size: -
D: TRBD1
J: TRBJ1-1
CDR3: CAITETGFKLERAFF
DNA: TGTGCCATCACCGAGACAGGGTTTAAACTCGAGAGAGCTTTCTTT

V: TRBV2
size: -
D: -
J: TRBJ2-7
CDR3: CASSVRGAHEQYF
DNA: TGTGCCAGCAGTGTCCGGGGTGCCCACGAGCAGTACTTC